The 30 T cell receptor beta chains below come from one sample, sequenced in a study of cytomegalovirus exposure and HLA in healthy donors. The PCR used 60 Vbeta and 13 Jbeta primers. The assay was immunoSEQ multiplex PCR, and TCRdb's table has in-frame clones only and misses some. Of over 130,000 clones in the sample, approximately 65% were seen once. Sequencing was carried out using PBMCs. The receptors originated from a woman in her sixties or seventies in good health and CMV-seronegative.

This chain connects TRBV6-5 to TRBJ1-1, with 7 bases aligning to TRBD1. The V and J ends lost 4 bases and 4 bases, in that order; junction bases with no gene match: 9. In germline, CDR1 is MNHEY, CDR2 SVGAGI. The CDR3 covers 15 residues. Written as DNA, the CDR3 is TGTGCCAGCAGTTCAACAGGGGCCGGAGGCACTGAAGCTTTCTTT. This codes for CASSSTGAGGTEAFF.

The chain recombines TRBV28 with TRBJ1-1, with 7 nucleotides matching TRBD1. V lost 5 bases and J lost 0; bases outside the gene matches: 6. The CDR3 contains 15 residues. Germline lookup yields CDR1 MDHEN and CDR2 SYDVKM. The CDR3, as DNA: TGTGCCAGCAGTGCACCAGGGGGGATGAACACTGAAGCTTTCTTT. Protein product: CASSAPGGMNTEAFF.

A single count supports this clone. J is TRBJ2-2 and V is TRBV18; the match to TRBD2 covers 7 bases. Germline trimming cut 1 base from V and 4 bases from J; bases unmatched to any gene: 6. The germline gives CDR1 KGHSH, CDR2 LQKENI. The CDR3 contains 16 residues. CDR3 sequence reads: CASSPLRGVPTGELFF. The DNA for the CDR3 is TGTGCCAGCTCACCACTACGGGGGGTCCCCACCGGGGAGCTGTTTTTT.

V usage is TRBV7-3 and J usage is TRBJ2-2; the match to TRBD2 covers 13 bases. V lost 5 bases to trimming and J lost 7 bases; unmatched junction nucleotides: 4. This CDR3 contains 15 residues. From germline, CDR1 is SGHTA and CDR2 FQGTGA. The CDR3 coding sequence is TGTGCCAGCAGCCAGGGACTAGCGGGGAACGGGGAGCTGTTTTTT. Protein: CASSQGLAGNGELFF.

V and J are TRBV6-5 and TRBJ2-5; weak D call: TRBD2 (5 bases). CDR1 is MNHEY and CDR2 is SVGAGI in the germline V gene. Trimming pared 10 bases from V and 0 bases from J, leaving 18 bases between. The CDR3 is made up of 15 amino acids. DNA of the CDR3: TGTGCCACCGGCCGAGCGGTCCCTTACCAAGAGACCCAGTACTTC. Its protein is CATGRAVPYQETQYF.

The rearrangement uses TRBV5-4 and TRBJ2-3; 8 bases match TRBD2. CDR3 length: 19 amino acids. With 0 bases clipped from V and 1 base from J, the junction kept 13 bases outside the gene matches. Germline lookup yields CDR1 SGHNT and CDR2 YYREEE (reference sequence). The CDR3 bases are TGTGCCAGCAGCTTGGATCCAGCGGGAGTTTTTGACGGCACAGATACGCAGTATTTT. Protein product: CASSLDPAGVFDGTDTQYF.

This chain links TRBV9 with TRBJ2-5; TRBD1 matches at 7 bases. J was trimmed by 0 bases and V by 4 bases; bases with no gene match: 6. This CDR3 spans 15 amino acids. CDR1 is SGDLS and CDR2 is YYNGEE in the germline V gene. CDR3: CASSTTGTDQETQYF. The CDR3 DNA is TGTGCCAGCAGCACCACCGGGACAGACCAAGAGACCCAGTACTTC.

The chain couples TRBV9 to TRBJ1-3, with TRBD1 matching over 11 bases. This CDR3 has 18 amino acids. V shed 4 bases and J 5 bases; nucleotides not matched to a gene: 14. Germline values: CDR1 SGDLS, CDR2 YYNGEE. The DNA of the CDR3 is TGTGCCAGCAGCCCACGGACAGGGGGCCAAAGTGTAAGAAACACCATATATTTT. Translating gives CASSPRTGGQSVRNTIYF.

The CDR3 DNA sequence: TGTGCCAGCAGCCCGACTAGCGGAAGGAACGAGCAGTACTTC. As protein: CASSPTSGRNEQYF. The genes are TRBV6-5 and TRBJ2-7, with 9 bases aligning to TRBD2. Germline CDR1 MNHEY, CDR2 SVGAGI. V gave up 6 bases and J gave up 5 bases; unmatched junction bases: 8. The CDR3 runs 14 residues.

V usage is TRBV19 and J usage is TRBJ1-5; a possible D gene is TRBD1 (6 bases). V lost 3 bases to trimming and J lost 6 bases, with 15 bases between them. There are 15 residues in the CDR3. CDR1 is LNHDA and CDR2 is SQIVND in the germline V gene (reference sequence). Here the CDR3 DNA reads TGTGCCAGTAGTATCTTGACAGGACATCTTCAGCCCCAGCATTTT. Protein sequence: CASSILTGHLQPQHF.

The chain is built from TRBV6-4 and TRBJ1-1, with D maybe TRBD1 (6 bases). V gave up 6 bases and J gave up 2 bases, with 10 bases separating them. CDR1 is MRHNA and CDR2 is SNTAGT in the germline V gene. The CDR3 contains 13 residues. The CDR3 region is CASSGQLNTEAFF. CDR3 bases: TGTGCCAGCAGCGGACAGTTAAACACTGAAGCTTTCTTT.

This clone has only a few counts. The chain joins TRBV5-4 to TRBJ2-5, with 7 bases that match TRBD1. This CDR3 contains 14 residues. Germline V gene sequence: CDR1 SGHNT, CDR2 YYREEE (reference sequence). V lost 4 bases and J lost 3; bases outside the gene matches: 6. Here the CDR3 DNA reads TGTGCCAGCAGCAAACACAGGGGTGAAGAGACCCAGTACTTC. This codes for CASSKHRGEETQYF.

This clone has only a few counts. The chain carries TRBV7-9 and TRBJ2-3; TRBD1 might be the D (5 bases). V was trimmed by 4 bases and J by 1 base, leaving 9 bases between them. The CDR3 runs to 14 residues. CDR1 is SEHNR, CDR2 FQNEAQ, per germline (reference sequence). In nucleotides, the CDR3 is TGTGCCAGCAGCTACGACAGACGCACAGATACGCAGTATTTT. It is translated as CASSYDRRTDTQYF.

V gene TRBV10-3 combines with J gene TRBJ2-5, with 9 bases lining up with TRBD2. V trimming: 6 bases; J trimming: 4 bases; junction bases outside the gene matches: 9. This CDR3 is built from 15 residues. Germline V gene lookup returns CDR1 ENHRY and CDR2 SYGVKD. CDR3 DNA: TGTGCCATCAGCGCGGGAGGGGGCTCTGGAGAGACCCAGTACTTC. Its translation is CAISAGGGSGETQYF.

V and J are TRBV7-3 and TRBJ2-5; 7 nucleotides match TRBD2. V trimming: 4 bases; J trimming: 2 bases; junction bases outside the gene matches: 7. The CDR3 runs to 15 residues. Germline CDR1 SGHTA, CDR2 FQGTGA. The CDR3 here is CASSYNPGGQETQYF. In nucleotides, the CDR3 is TGTGCCAGCAGCTACAATCCCGGGGGGCAAGAGACCCAGTACTTC.

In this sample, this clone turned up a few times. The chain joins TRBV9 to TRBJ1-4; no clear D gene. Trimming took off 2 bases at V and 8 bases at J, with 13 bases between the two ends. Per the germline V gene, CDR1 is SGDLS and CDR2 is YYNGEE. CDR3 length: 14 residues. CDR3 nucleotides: TGTGCCAGCAGCGTTGGGTGGGAGCGGGAAAAACTGTTTTTT. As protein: CASSVGWEREKLFF.

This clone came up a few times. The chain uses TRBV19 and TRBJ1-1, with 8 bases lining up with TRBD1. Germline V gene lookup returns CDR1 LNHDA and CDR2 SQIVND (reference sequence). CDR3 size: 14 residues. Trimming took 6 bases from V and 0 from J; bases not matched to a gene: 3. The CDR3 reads CASSPQGVNTEAFF. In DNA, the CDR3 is TGTGCCAGTAGCCCACAGGGGGTGAACACTGAAGCTTTCTTT. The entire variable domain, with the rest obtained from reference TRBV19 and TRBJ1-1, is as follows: DGGITQSPKYLFRKEGQNVTLSCEQNLNHDAMYWYRQDPGQGLRLIYYSQIVNDFQKGDIAEGYSVSREKKESFPLTVTSAQKNPTAFYLCASSPQGVNTEAFFGQGTRLTVV.

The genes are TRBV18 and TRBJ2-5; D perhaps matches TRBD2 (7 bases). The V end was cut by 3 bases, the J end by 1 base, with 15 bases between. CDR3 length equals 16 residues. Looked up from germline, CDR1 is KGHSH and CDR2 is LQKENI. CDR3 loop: CASSPLGGPFQETQYF. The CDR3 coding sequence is TGTGCCAGCTCACCTCTCGGGGGGCCCTTCCAAGAGACCCAGTACTTC.

The CDR3 is CASRTGGVEGYTF. The CDR3 nucleotides read TGTGCCAGCAGGACAGGGGGCGTCGAGGGCTACACCTTC. V and J are TRBV28 and TRBJ1-2; 10 bases line up with TRBD1. V dropped 6 bases and J dropped 8; count of bases not matched to a gene: 6. Germline V CDR1 and CDR2: MDHEN, SYDVKM. This CDR3 comprises 13 residues.

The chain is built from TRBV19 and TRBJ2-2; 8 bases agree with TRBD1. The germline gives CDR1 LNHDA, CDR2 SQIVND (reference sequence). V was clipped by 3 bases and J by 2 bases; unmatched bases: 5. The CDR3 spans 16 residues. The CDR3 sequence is CASSMRRGRNTGELFF. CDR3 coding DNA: TGTGCCAGTAGTATGCGCAGGGGGCGCAACACCGGGGAGCTGTTTTTT.

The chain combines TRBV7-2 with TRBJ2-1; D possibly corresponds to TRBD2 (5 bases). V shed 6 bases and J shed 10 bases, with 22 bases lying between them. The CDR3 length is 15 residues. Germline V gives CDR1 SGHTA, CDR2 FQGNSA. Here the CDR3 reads CASRDFGLSVGEQFF. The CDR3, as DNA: TGTGCCAGCAGGGACTTCGGTTTATCGGTTGGAGAGCAGTTCTTC.

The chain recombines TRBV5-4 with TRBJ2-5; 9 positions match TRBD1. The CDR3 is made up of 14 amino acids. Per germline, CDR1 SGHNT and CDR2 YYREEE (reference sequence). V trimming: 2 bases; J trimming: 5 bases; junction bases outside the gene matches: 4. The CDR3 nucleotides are TGTGCCAGCAGCTTACAGGGGGCGAGTGAGACCCAGTACTTC. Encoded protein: CASSLQGASETQYF.

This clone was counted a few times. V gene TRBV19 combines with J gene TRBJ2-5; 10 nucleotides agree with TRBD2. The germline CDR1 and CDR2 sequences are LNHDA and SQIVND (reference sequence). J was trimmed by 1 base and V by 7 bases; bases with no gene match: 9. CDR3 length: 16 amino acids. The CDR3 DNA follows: TGTGCCAGTACCCAAGCTAGCGGGGGTGCCCAAGAGACCCAGTACTTC. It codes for CASTQASGGAQETQYF.

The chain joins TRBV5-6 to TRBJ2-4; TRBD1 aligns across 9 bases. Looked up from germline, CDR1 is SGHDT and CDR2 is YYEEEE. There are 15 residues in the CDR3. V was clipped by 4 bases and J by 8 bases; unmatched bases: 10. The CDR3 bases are TGTGCCAGCAGCATCGGGACAGGGAGAGTGGACATTCAGTACTTC. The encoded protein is CASSIGTGRVDIQYF.

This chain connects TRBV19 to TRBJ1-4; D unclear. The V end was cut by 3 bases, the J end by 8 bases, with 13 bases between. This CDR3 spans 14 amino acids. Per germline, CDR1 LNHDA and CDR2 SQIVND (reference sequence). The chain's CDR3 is CASSIARGGEKLFF. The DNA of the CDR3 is TGTGCCAGTAGTATCGCGCGCGGCGGGGAAAAACTGTTTTTT.

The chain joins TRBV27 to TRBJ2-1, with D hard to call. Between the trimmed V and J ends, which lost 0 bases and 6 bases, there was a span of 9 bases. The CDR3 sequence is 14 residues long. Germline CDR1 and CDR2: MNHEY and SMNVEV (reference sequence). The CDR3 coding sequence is TGTGCCAGCAGTTTATCGTCCGTCGGCAATGAGCAGTTCTTC. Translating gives CASSLSSVGNEQFF.

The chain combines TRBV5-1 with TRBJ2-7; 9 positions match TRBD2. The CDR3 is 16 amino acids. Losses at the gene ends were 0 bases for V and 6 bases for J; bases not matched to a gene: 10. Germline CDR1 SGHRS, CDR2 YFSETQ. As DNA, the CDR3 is TGCGCCAGCAGCTTGGATGGTAGCGGGGGACCGCGCGAGCAGTACTTC. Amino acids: CASSLDGSGGPREQYF.

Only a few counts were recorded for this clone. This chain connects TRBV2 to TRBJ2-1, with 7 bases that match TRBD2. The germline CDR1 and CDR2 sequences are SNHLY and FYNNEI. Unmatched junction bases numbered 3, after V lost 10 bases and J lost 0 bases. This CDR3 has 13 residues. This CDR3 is CANRDYSYNEQFF. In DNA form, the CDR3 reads TGTGCCAACCGGGACTACTCCTACAATGAGCAGTTCTTC.

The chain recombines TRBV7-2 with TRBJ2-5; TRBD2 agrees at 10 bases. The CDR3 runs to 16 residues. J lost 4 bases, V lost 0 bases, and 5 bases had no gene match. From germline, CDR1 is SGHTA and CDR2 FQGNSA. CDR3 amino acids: CASSLASGGARETQYF. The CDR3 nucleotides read TGTGCCAGCAGCTTAGCCAGCGGGGGGGCCAGAGAGACCCAGTACTTC.

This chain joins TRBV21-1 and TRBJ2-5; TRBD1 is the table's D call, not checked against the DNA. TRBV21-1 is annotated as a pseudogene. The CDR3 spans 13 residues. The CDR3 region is CASSKTVQETQYF. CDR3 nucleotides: TGTGCCAGCAGTAAGACAGTCCAAGAGACCCAGTACTTC.